A selection of T cell receptor beta chains follows, all from one sample in a study of cytomegalovirus exposure and HLA in healthy donors. Repertoires were generated with immunoSEQ multiplex PCR, while TCRdb's copy carries only in-frame clones and drops some. The sample records around 100,000 clones, 60% to 85% being singletons. Sample: PBMCs. The receptors come from a man aged 45-65 years in good health and CMV-seronegative. Each CDR3 is given with its conserved first and last residue. The order of the fields is clone size, J gene, V gene, D gene, CDR3 DNA, CDR3 protein. A D gene is named only where the DNA matches it firmly. Only some rows state a clone size, as once, few, many or a class for expanded clones.

>NA|TRBJ1-2|TRBV7-9|NA
TGTTCCAGCAGCCGACTTAATCCGGACCTAGGGGGTAAAGGCTACACCTTC
CSSSRLNPDLGGKGYTF
>NA|TRBJ2-5|TRBV27|TRBD2
TGTGCCAGCAGTTTAGGAGGACTAGCGGGGGGTCAGGAGACCCAGTACTTC
CASSLGGLAGGQETQYF
>few|TRBJ1-1|TRBV29-1|NA
TGCAGCGCAGGGAGGGACACTGAAGCTTTCTTT
CSAGRDTEAFF
>once|TRBJ2-3|TRBV19|TRBD2
TGTGCCAGTAGTAGAGGTAGCGGGAACACAGATACGCAGTATTTT
CASSRGSGNTDTQYF
>NA|TRBJ1-6|TRBV11-2|NA
TGTGCCAGCAGCTTAGAAGGTCAGGTCTTCTCACCCCTCCACTTT
CASSLEGQVFSPLHF
>NA|TRBJ1-1|TRBV5-4|TRBD1
TGTGCCAGCAGCCCAGGGGGGTTCATGAACACTGAAGCTTTCTTT
CASSPGGFMNTEAFF
>NA|TRBJ2-6|TRBV19|NA
TGTGCCAGTAGTATTCAGAGGGCCTCTGGGGCCAACGTCCTGACTTTC
CASSIQRASGANVLTF
>NA|TRBJ1-4|TRBV7-2|TRBD1
TGTGCCAGCAGCTTAAAGGCAGGGGGTTGGGGGGAAAAACTGTTTTTT
CASSLKAGGWGEKLFF
>NA|TRBJ1-5|TRBV19|NA
TGTGCCAGTAGTATGCCCCTGGCCGAACAGCCCCAGCATTTT
CASSMPLAEQPQHF
>NA|TRBJ1-5|TRBV2|NA
TGTGCCAGCAGCAAACAGGGTCGTAGGGATAGCAATCAGCCCCAGCATTTT
CASSKQGRRDSNQPQHF
>NA|TRBJ1-1|TRBV11-2|NA
TGTGCCAGCAGCTTAAAGACTTTGAACACTGAAGCTTTCTTT
CASSLKTLNTEAFF
>NA|TRBJ1-1|TRBV5-5|TRBD1
TGTGCCAGCAGCCCCCTCGACAGGGCCACTGAAGCTTTCTTT
CASSPLDRATEAFF
>NA|TRBJ1-4|TRBV28|NA
TGTGCCAGCAGTGCCGCAGGGCGAACTAATGAAAAACTGTTTTTT
CASSAAGRTNEKLFF
>few|TRBJ1-6|TRBV6-5|TRBD1
TGTGCCAGCACCGCCGGACAGGGGGTTTCACCCCTCCACTTT
CASTAGQGVSPLHF
>NA|TRBJ2-2|TRBV7-6|TRBD2
TGTGCCAGCAGCGTTAGCGGGAGTGTATACGCCGGGGAGCTGTTTTTT
CASSVSGSVYAGELFF
>NA|TRBJ1-1|TRBV28|NA
TGTGCCAGCAGTCCCCCGGGACACAGGAACACTGAAGCTTTCTTT
CASSPPGHRNTEAFF
>NA|TRBJ1-5|TRBV5-6|TRBD1
TGTGCCAGCAGTCGGACAGGGGAGCCCAATCAGCCCCAGCATTTT
CASSRTGEPNQPQHF
>NA|TRBJ2-7|TRBV27|NA
TGTGCCAGCAGTTTAAGCGGAGAGACTCAGTACTTC
CASSLSGETQYF
>NA|TRBJ1-1|TRBV4-3|TRBD1
TGCGCCAGCAGCCGTAAGGCAAGGACAGGGACGAACACTGAAGCTTTCTTT
CASSRKARTGTNTEAFF
>NA|TRBJ1-1|TRBV7-9|NA
TGTGCCAGCAGCTTAGCGATAGGGGGGGGCGTCGGAGCTTTCTTT
CASSLAIGGGVGAFF
>NA|TRBJ2-1|TRBV27|NA
TGTGCCAGCAGTTTACAGGGGCGGGGCGGGAGTTTTTACAATGAGCAGTTCTTC
CASSLQGRGGSFYNEQFF
>NA|TRBJ2-3|TRBV5-4|NA
TGTGCCAGCAGCCCTCGGGAGCTAGCCACAGATACGCAGTATTTT
CASSPRELATDTQYF
>NA|TRBJ2-5|TRBV7-6|TRBD1
TGTGCCAGCAGCTCGCAGGACAGGGGGGAGGCGACCCAGTACTTC
CASSSQDRGEATQYF
>NA|TRBJ2-7|TRBV6-6|NA
TGTGCCAGCAGTTACTCCCAGGGGCGATCCTACGAGCAGTACTTC
CASSYSQGRSYEQYF
>NA|TRBJ2-7|TRBV28|TRBD1
TGTGCCAGCAGTTTAAGGGGGCCAGCCTACGAGCAGTACTTC
CASSLRGPAYEQYF
>NA|TRBJ2-2|TRBV30|TRBD2
TGTGCCTGGAGTGACCTCTCTAGCGGGAGGTATACCGGGGAGCTGTTTTTT
CAWSDLSSGRYTGELFF